This TCR beta chain was sequenced in a study of blood T cell repertoires in COVID-19. Looking at the study overall: Material from acute and convalescent COVID-19 was sourced from the United States, Italy and Spain. Sources were T cells, B-cell-depleted T cells, or PBMCs; the material itself was cDNA or gDNA.

Authors' analysis steps: Amplification of reference gene primers provided the estimated nucleated cell counts. The repertoire was sequenced with immunoSEQ multiplex PCR; TCRdb's copy has only in-frame clones and lacks some. The DNA gave D and trimming, while V, J and clone size come from that table. The sample includes about 24,000 clones, around 86% of them seen just once. With V trimmed by 6 bases and J by 6 bases, 7 bases remained unmatched. This CDR3 is built from 15 residues. The germline CDR1 and CDR2 sequences are MNHEY and SVGEGT. The TCR comes from a man between 65 and 85 years old with acute or convalescent COVID-19. This chain uses TRBV6-2 or TRBV6-3 with TRBJ2-7, with 14 bases lining up with TRBD2. Input material: peripheral blood. DNA of the CDR3: TGTGCCAGCAGCCTCCGACTAGCGGGAGGGCCCGAGCAGTACTTC. It yields the protein CASSLRLAGGPEQYF.